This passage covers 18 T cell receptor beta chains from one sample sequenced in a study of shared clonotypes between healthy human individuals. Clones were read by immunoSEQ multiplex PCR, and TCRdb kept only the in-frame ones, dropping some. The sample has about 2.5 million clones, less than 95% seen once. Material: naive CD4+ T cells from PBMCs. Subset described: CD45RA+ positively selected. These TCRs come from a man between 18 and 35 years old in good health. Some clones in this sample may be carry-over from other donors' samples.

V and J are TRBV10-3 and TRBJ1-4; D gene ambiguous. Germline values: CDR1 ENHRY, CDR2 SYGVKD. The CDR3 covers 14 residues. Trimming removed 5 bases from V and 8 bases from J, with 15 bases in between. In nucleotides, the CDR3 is TGTGCCATCAGTCCAGGTCGTGAAGGGGAAAAACTGTTTTTT. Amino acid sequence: CAISPGREGEKLFF.

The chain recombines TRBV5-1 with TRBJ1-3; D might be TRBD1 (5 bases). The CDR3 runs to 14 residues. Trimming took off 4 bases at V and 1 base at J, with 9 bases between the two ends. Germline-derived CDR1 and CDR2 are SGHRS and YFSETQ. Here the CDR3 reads CASSQDTSGNTIYF. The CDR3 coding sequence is TGCGCCAGCAGCCAGGACACGTCTGGAAACACCATATATTTT.

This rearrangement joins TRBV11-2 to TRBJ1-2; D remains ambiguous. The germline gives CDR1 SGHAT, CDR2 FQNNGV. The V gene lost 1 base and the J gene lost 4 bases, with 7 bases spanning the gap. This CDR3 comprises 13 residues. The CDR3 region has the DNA TGTGCCAGCAGCTTAGCGGAGGTCTATGGCTACACCTTC. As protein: CASSLAEVYGYTF.

Written as DNA, the CDR3 is TGTGCCAGCAGTTTACGCCCCCCTCGGACTAGCGGAGGAGGGGAGCTGTTTTTT. Its translation: CASSLRPPRTSGGGELFF. The chain employs TRBV27 and TRBJ2-2, with TRBD2 identical over 10 bases. This CDR3 is built from 18 residues. Trimming removed 2 bases from V and 8 bases from J; junction bases left unmatched: 14. CDR1 is MNHEY and CDR2 is SMNVEV in the germline V gene (reference sequence).

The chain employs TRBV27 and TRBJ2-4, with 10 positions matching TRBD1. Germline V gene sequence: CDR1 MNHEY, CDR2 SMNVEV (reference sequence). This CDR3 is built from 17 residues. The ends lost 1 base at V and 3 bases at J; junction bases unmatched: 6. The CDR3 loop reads CASSLWVGQGGKNIQYF. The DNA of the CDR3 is TGTGCCAGCAGTTTATGGGTCGGACAGGGGGGCAAAAACATTCAGTACTTC.

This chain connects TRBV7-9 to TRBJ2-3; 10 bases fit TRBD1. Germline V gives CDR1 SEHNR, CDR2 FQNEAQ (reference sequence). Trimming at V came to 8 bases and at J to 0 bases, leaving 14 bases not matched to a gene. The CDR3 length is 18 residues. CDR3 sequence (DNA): TGTGCCAGCTCGTTACCGGGGGGACAGGGGACTAGCACAGATACGCAGTATTTT. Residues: CASSLPGGQGTSTDTQYF.

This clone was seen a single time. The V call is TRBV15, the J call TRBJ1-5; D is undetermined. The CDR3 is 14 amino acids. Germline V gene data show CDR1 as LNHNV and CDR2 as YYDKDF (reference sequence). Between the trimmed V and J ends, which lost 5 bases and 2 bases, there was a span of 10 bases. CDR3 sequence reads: CATSLRLGNQPQHF. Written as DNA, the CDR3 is TGTGCCACCAGCCTCCGGTTGGGCAATCAGCCCCAGCATTTT.

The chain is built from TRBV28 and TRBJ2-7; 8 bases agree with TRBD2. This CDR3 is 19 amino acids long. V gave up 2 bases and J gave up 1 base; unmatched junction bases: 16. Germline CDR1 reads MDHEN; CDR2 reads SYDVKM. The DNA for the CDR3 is TGTGCCAGCAGTTTAAGTTGGCTAGCGGGTGGGTCCCGTTCCTACGAGCAGTACTTC. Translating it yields CASSLSWLAGGSRSYEQYF.

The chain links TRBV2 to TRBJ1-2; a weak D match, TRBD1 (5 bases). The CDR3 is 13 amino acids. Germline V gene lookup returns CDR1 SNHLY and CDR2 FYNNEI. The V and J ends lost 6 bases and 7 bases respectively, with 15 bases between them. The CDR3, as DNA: TGTGCCAGCAGAAAAGAGGCCGGGGGTGGCTACACCTTC. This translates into CASRKEAGGGYTF.

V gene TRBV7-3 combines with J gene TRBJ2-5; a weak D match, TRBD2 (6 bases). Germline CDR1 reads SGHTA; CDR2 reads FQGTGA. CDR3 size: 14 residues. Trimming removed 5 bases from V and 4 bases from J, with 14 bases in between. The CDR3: CASSPGGTSETQYF. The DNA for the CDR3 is TGTGCCAGCAGCCCAGGCGGGACTTCAGAGACCCAGTACTTC. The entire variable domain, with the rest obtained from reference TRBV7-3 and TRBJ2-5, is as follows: GAGVSQTPSNKVTEKGKYVELRCDPISGHTALYWYRQSLGQGPEFLIYFQGTGAADDSGLPNDRFFAVRPEGSVSTLKIQRTERGDSAVYLCASSPGGTSETQYFGPGTRLLVL.

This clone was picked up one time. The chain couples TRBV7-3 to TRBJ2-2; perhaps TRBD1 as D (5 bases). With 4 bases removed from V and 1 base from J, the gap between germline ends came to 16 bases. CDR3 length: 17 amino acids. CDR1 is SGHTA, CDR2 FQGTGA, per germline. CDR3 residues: CASSSPGRAENTGELFF. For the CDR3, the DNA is TGTGCCAGCAGCTCCCCTGGCAGGGCCGAGAACACCGGGGAGCTGTTTTTT.

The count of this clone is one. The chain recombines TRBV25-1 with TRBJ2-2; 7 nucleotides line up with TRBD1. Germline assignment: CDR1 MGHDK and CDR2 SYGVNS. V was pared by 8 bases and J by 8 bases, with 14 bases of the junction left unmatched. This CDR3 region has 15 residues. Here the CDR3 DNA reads TGTGCCAGCGGAGCAGGGGGAGTTCTGAGGGGGGAGCTGTTTTTT. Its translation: CASGAGGVLRGELFF.

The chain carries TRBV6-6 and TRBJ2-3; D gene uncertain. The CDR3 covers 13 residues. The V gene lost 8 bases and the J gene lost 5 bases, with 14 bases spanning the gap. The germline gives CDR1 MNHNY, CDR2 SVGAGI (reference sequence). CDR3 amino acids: CASRRNQGDTQYF. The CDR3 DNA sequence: TGTGCCAGCCGCCGCAACCAAGGAGATACGCAGTATTTT.

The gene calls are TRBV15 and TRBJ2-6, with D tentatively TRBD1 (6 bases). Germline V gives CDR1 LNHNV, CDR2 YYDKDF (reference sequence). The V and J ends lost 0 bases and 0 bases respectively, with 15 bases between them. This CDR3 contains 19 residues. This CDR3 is CATSREDRPAYSGANVLTF. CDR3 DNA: TGTGCCACCAGCAGAGAAGACAGGCCGGCTTACTCTGGGGCCAACGTCCTGACTTTC.

CDR3 DNA sequence: TGTGCCAGCATATTAAACAGGGGGCAGAACACTGAAGCTTTCTTT. It yields the protein CASILNRGQNTEAFF. The chain links TRBV6-5 to TRBJ1-1; 9 nucleotides match TRBD1. The CDR3 totals 15 residues. Per germline, CDR1 MNHEY and CDR2 SVGAGI. V lost 7 bases and J lost 1; bases outside the gene matches: 7.

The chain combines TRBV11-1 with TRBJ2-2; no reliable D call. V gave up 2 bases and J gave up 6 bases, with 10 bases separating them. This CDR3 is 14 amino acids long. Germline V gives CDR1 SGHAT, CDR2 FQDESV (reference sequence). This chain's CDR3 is CASSLQGYAGELFF. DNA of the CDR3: TGTGCCAGCAGCTTACAAGGTTACGCCGGGGAGCTGTTTTTT.

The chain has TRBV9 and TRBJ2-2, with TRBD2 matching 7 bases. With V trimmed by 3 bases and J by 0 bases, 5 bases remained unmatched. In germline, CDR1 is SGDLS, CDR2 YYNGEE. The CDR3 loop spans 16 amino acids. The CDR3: CASSDLAGANTGELFF. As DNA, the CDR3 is TGTGCCAGCAGCGATTTAGCGGGCGCGAACACCGGGGAGCTGTTTTTT.

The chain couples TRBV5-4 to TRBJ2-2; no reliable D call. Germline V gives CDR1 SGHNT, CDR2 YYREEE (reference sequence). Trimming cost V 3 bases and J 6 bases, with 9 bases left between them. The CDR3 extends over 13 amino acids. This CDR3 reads CASSSVAAGELFF. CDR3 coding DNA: TGTGCCAGCAGCTCTGTCGCGGCCGGGGAGCTGTTTTTT. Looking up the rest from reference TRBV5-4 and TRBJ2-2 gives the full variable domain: ETGVTQSPTHLIKTRGQQVTLRCSSQSGHNTVSWYQQALGQGPQFIFQYYREEENGRGNFPPRFSGLQFPNYSSELNVNALELDDSALYLCASSSVAAGELFFGEGSRLTVL.